This T cell receptor (beta chain) was profiled in a study of cytomegalovirus exposure and HLA in healthy donors. The PCR was carried out with 60 Vbeta primers and 13 Jbeta primers. Sequencing used immunoSEQ multiplex PCR; TCRdb keeps in-frame clones, though not all of them. The profile covers around 150,000 clones, with 70% to 80% appearing a single time and approximately 3.7% taken by the ten largest. CDR1 is ENHRY, CDR2 SYGVKD, per germline. The CDR3 consists of 14 residues. Between the trimmed V and J ends, which lost 4 bases and 0 bases, there was a span of 9 bases. The sample taken for sequencing was PBMCs. The chain combines TRBV10-3 with TRBJ1-1, with TRBD1 as a possible D gene (6 bases). The receptor comes from a human donor in good health. CDR3 coding DNA: TGTGCCATCAGTGGGACAGCGATGAACACTGAAGCTTTCTTT. It encodes CAISGTAMNTEAFF.